The present TCR beta chain was sequenced within a study of CD8 T cells in ankylosing spondylitis. As for this clonotype: No antigen is known for it.

Study findings and constraints: Reportedly, disease-linked clones are significantly enriched in ankylosing spondylitis patients' matched synovial fluid.

TCR beta libraries were made by quantitative 5'-RACE with molecular barcodes. A single record per CDR3 protein comes from TCRdb applying MiXCR to the 5' RACE reads. This sample has 350,000 or so distinct CDR3 sequences; roughly 14% occur once, and the top ten carry approximately 0.99%. The specimen sequenced was blood, either unsorted or a sorted T cell fraction (not recorded which). This TCR derives from a male donor with ankylosing spondylitis or in good health (not recorded which).

The CDR3 coding sequence is TGTGCCAGCAGCTTGTTAGGGGCGGTAGATACGCAGTATTTT. It specifies CASSLLGAVDTQYF. The chain couples TRBV5-5 to TRBJ2-3; possibly TRBD1 for D (5 bases). The V gene's germline CDR1 is SGHKS and CDR2 YYEKEE (reference sequence). V gave up 1 base and J gave up 5 bases, with 11 bases separating them. The CDR3 length is 14 residues.